The 26 T cell receptor beta chains reported below all come from one sample, sequenced in a study of T-cell reconstitution after alpha-beta-depleted transplantation in children. As it was prepared, the TCRbeta library received unique molecular identifiers. TCRdb called the PCR reads again in MiXCR, with one record for every CDR3 protein. The profile shows 700,000 or so distinct CDR3 sequences, about an eighth of them singletons. The sample in question was PBMCs, obtained before TCRalphabeta/CD19-depleted stem cell transplant. The receptors stem from a girl aged 2-9 years with congenital amegakaryocytic thrombocytopenia, due to receive a stem cell transplant.

This clonotype was seen at least ten times. This chain links TRBV29-1 with TRBJ2-2, with TRBD2 identical over 9 bases. J gave up 4 bases and V 6 bases, and 12 bases lay outside the gene matches. The V gene's germline CDR1 is SQVTM and CDR2 ANQGSEA. The length of the CDR3 is 16 residues. CDR3 nucleotide sequence: TGCAGCGTCTCTCAAGGAGCGGGAGGACTCACCGGGGAGCTGTTTTTT. Translating gives CSVSQGAGGLTGELFF.

There are many counts of this clonotype. J is TRBJ2-1 and V is TRBV10-3; the match to TRBD2 covers 10 bases. The germline CDR1 and CDR2 sequences are ENHRY and SYGVKD. The CDR3 is 14 residues long. J was trimmed by 5 bases and V by 4 bases; bases with no gene match: 2. The CDR3 coding sequence is TGTGCCATCAGTGTAGCGGGAGGAAACAATGAGCAGTTCTTC. It yields the protein CAISVAGGNNEQFF.

This clonotype came up a few times. This chain uses TRBV4-1 with TRBJ2-6; the D gene is possibly TRBD1 (5 bases). CDR1 is MGHRA and CDR2 is YSYEKL in the germline V gene. The CDR3 sequence is 16 residues long. Trimming cost V 2 bases and J 1 base, with 9 bases left between them. Written as DNA, the CDR3 is TGCGCCAGCAGCCAACAAGACAGTTCTGGGGCCAACGTCCTGACTTTC. It codes for CASSQQDSSGANVLTF.

This clonotype has at least ten counts. This chain uses TRBV4-1 with TRBJ2-6; D is unclear. V lost 2 bases to trimming and J lost 0 bases, with 17 bases between them. Germline CDR1 MGHRA, CDR2 YSYEKL. This CDR3 contains 19 residues. The CDR3 here is CASSQQVLRLSSGANVLTF. CDR3 coding DNA: TGCGCCAGCAGCCAACAGGTGTTAAGGCTAAGCTCTGGGGCCAACGTCCTGACTTTC.

V and J are TRBV2 and TRBJ2-7, with 12 bases matching TRBD2. Germline values: CDR1 SNHLY, CDR2 FYNNEI. The V segment lost 4 bases and the J segment 5 bases; nucleotides outside the gene matches: 9. The CDR3 contains 16 residues. CDR3 sequence reads: CASSASLAGGPNEQYF. The DNA of the CDR3 is TGTGCCAGCAGTGCTTCCCTAGCGGGAGGGCCCAACGAGCAGTACTTC.

The chain recombines TRBV28 with TRBJ1-2; 8 bases align to TRBD1. V shed 3 bases, J shed 7 bases, and the junction held 4 bases outside the gene matches. From germline, CDR1 is MDHEN and CDR2 SYDVKM. The CDR3 spans 13 residues. This CDR3 reads CASSFRQGAGYTF. The CDR3 DNA sequence: TGTGCCAGCAGTTTCCGGCAGGGGGCTGGCTACACCTTC.

The V gene is TRBV10-2, the J gene TRBJ2-1, with D perhaps TRBD1 (5 bases). CDR1 and CDR2 (germline): WSHSY, SAAADI. V dropped 5 bases and J dropped 4 bases, with 9 bases sitting between them. The CDR3 consists of 13 residues. CDR3 nucleotide sequence: TGCGCCAGCAGTTACAGGTATTACAATGAGCAGTTCTTC. This encodes CASSYRYYNEQFF.

The gene calls are TRBV20-1 and TRBJ1-2; unclear D gene. V lost 7 bases to trimming and J lost 2 bases, with 17 bases between them. Germline V gives CDR1 DFQATT, CDR2 SNEGSKA (reference sequence). The CDR3 loop spans 14 amino acids. The CDR3 is CSVPVVDMNYGYTF. CDR3 sequence (DNA): TGCAGTGTCCCGGTCGTTGACATGAACTATGGCTACACCTTC.

At least ten counts were recorded for this clonotype. The chain combines TRBV12-3 or TRBV12-4 with TRBJ2-7, with D possibly TRBD2 on 5 matching bases. The CDR3 is 15 residues long. V was clipped by 7 bases and J by 5 bases, with 21 bases between them. This CDR3 is CASTEDPGGPHEQYF. Here the CDR3 DNA reads TGTGCCAGCACCGAAGATCCGGGCGGGCCCCACGAGCAGTACTTC.

In this sample, this clonotype turned up many times. The J gene is TRBJ2-2, the V gene TRBV5-1, with 7 bases lining up with TRBD1. Germline V CDR1 and CDR2: SGHRS, YFSETQ. V trimming: 5 bases; J trimming: 4 bases; junction bases outside the gene matches: 5. This CDR3 has 14 amino acids. The CDR3 coding sequence is TGCGCCAGCAGAGACGGGACAGCCACCGGGGAGCTGTTTTTT. Its protein product is CASRDGTATGELFF.

This clonotype appeared many times. As DNA, the CDR3 is TGTGCCAGCAGACTTAGCGGGGGCACAGATACGCAGTATTTT. It specifies CASRLSGGTDTQYF. This rearrangement joins TRBV12-3 or TRBV12-4 to TRBJ2-3; TRBD2 matches at 8 bases. The CDR3 is 14 amino acids. V gave up 6 bases and J gave up 1 base; unmatched junction bases: 3.

This clonotype was recorded at least ten times. This chain links TRBV6-1 with TRBJ1-5, with D unclear. Per germline, CDR1 MNHNS and CDR2 SASEGT. CDR3 size: 13 residues. Between the trimmed V and J ends, which lost 3 bases and 0 bases, there was a span of 3 bases. The CDR3 sequence: CASSDNSNQPQHF. CDR3 nucleotides: TGTGCCAGCAGTGATAATAGCAATCAGCCCCAGCATTTT.

This clonotype has a count of ten or more. V is TRBV5-1 and J is TRBJ2-2; a possible D gene is TRBD2 (5 bases). Germline V gene data show CDR1 as SGHRS and CDR2 as YFSETQ. The CDR3 is made up of 14 amino acids. Trimming took off 6 bases at V and 2 bases at J, with 11 bases between the two ends. In DNA, the CDR3 is TGCGCCAGCAAGGACGGGGTTAACACCGGGGAGCTGTTTTTT. Its protein product is CASKDGVNTGELFF.

CDR3 nucleotide sequence: TGTGCTAGTGGTTTGGTACTATCTCGACTAGCGGGAGCCCCCTACAATGAGCAGTTCTTC. This codes for CASGLVLSRLAGAPYNEQFF. This chain links TRBV12-5 with TRBJ2-1, with 12 bases that match TRBD2. From germline, CDR1 is LGHNT and CDR2 FRNRAP. The CDR3 has 20 residues. V lost 0 bases and J lost 2; bases outside the gene matches: 11.

This clonotype was counted at least ten times. J is TRBJ2-1 and V is TRBV12-3 or TRBV12-4; a weak D match, TRBD2 (6 bases). The V gene lost 6 bases and the J gene lost 4 bases, with 10 bases spanning the gap. The CDR3 covers 13 residues. The CDR3, as DNA: TGTGCCAGCAGGGTGGCGGGGTACAATGAGCAGTTCTTC. It yields the protein CASRVAGYNEQFF.

This clonotype was detected ten times or more. The chain has TRBV12-3 or TRBV12-4 and TRBJ2-3, with D possibly matching TRBD2 (5 bases). V was clipped by 5 bases and J by 2 bases, with 14 bases between them. The CDR3 has 15 amino acids. DNA of the CDR3: TGTGCCAGCAGTAACGAGGGTCCATACACAGATACGCAGTATTTT. It codes for CASSNEGPYTDTQYF.

This clonotype was seen many times. V gene TRBV20-1 combines with J gene TRBJ2-1, with D maybe TRBD2 (6 bases). Trimming removed 0 bases at V and 5 bases at J, with 17 bases between. This CDR3 contains 16 residues. Germline V lookup: CDR1 DFQATT, CDR2 SNEGSKA (reference sequence). The CDR3 loop is CSARDFGASDDNEQFF. The CDR3 DNA sequence: TGCAGTGCTAGAGATTTCGGGGCTAGCGATGACAATGAGCAGTTCTTC.

The sample holds many counts of this clonotype. The V call is TRBV29-1, the J call TRBJ1-2, with 10 bases that match TRBD1. Per the germline V gene, CDR1 is SQVTM and CDR2 is ANQGSEA. The CDR3 runs 13 residues. The J segment lost 7 bases and the V segment lost 6 bases, leaving 8 bases of the junction unmatched. This chain's CDR3 is CSVEMDRGGGYTF. The CDR3 region has the DNA TGCAGCGTCGAAATGGACAGGGGGGGTGGCTACACCTTC.

This clonotype was observed at least ten times. This chain uses TRBV30 with TRBJ1-1; a weak D match, TRBD1 (6 bases). The CDR3 is 12 amino acids. Germline loops: CDR1 GTSNPN, CDR2 SVGIG (reference sequence). V was shortened by 4 bases and J by 2 bases, with 8 bases between the two germline ends. CDR3 region: CAWTGVNTEAFF. The CDR3 DNA reads as TGTGCCTGGACAGGGGTTAACACTGAAGCTTTCTTT.

The sample holds a few counts of this clonotype. J is TRBJ2-1 and V is TRBV5-1; possibly TRBD1 or TRBD2 for D (6 bases each). The CDR3 has 18 amino acids. V shed 1 base and J shed 0 bases, with 17 bases lying between them. Germline V lookup: CDR1 SGHRS, CDR2 YFSETQ. CDR3 DNA sequence: TGCGCCAGCAGCTTGTGGTACGGGGGCCCGAGCTCCTACAATGAGCAGTTCTTC. Translated: CASSLWYGGPSSYNEQFF.

This clonotype was found a few times. The CDR3 loop is CASSRGAEVYSEQYF. The CDR3 DNA reads TGTGCCAGCAGCCGGGGCGCGGAAGTTTACTCCGAGCAGTACTTC. The chain has TRBV7-3 and TRBJ2-7; D is tentatively TRBD1 or TRBD2 (5 bases each). Germline lookup yields CDR1 SGHTA and CDR2 FQGTGA. V dropped 5 bases and J dropped 6 bases, with 20 bases sitting between them. The CDR3 length is 15 residues.

In this sample, this clonotype turned up many times. The rearrangement uses TRBV7-9 and TRBJ1-2, with D hard to call. This CDR3 is built from 14 residues. Germline V CDR1 and CDR2: SEHNR, FQNEAQ (reference sequence). Trimming stripped 6 bases from V and 4 bases from J, with 15 bases between. The CDR3 is CASRITGLSYGYTF. CDR3 sequence (DNA): TGTGCCAGCAGAATTACCGGGCTGAGCTATGGCTACACCTTC.

This clonotype was picked up many times. The chain employs TRBV28 and TRBJ2-7; 7 nucleotides agree with TRBD2. Unmatched junction bases numbered 14, after V lost 2 bases and J lost 7 bases. CDR3 length: 16 amino acids. The germline V gene encodes CDR1 MDHEN and CDR2 SYDVKM. The CDR3 coding sequence is TGTGCCAGCAGTTTAAAATTTAGCGGGCGCCCCCAGGAGCAGTACTTC. The encoded protein is CASSLKFSGRPQEQYF.

This clonotype was observed many times. The V gene is TRBV20-1, the J gene TRBJ2-7; 10 positions match TRBD2. The length of the CDR3 is 14 residues. V shed 4 bases, J shed 3 bases, and the junction held 6 bases outside the gene matches. CDR1 is DFQATT and CDR2 is SNEGSKA in the germline V gene (reference sequence). This CDR3 reads CSANSGRLNYEQYF. The CDR3 DNA sequence: TGCAGTGCTAATAGCGGGAGGTTAAACTACGAGCAGTACTTC.

This clonotype was seen at least ten times. The chain has TRBV20-1 and TRBJ2-3; possible D gene TRBD2, 7 bases. The CDR3 has 14 residues. Per the germline V gene, CDR1 is DFQATT and CDR2 is SNEGSKA (reference sequence). The germline V and J ends were trimmed by 6 bases and 3 bases, with 16 bases remaining between them. CDR3 DNA: TGCAGTGCCCGACTAGCAGGGGTGACAGATACGCAGTATTTT. It is translated as CSARLAGVTDTQYF.

The CDR3 here is CASSYGQGRLDTEAFF. In DNA form, the CDR3 reads TGTGCCAGCAGTTACGGACAGGGGCGTCTCGACACTGAAGCTTTCTTT. The V call is TRBV6-2 or TRBV6-3, the J call TRBJ1-1; 9 bases match TRBD1. The trim removed 2 bases at V and 3 bases at J, leaving 7 bases unmatched. This CDR3 contains 16 residues. From germline, CDR1 is MNHEY and CDR2 SVGEGT.